This is a list of T cell receptor beta chains from one sample in a study of blood T cell repertoires in COVID-19. Some clones are missing from TCRdb's copy, which holds only in-frame ones; the method was immunoSEQ multiplex PCR. This table has roughly 140,000 clones, 90% appearing once. Sample: peripheral blood. The receptor source for this set is a woman at least 80 years old with acute or convalescent COVID-19. Each CDR3 is given with its conserved first and last residue. A D gene is named only where the DNA matches it firmly. Clone sizes are given selectively: once, few, many, or a class where the clone is expanded.

NA,TRBD2,TRBV5-1,TRBJ2-3,TGCGCCAGCAGCCGTCGCGCTAGCGGGGAAGGGGCAGATACGCAGTATTTT,CASSRRASGEGADTQYF
NA,NA,TRBV19,TRBJ1-2,TGTGCCAGTAGTACTGGACTTCTCGGCTACACCTTC,CASSTGLLGYTF
NA,TRBD2,TRBV5-4,TRBJ2-3,TGTGCCAGCAGCTTGAAGACTAGCGGGCTACATACGCAGTATTTT,CASSLKTSGLHTQYF
NA,TRBD2,TRBV5-1,TRBJ2-5,TGCGCCAGCAGCGGACGCCCGAGCGGGGAGGAGACCCAGTACTTC,CASSGRPSGEETQYF
NA,TRBD1,TRBV7-3,TRBJ1-2,TGTGCCAGCAGCCCGGGGACAGGGGAGCACTATGGCTACACCTTC,CASSPGTGEHYGYTF
NA,TRBD1,TRBV19,TRBJ1-1,TGTGCCAGTAGTATATTTGGGGGGGGACAGGCGAACACTGAAGCTTTCTTT,CASSIFGGGQANTEAFF
NA,TRBD2,TRBV4-2,TRBJ2-2,TGTGCCAGCAGCCGCGGGGACGGGGGGATCTCCGGGGAGCTGTTTTTT,CASSRGDGGISGELFF
NA,NA,TRBV2,TRBJ1-1,TGTGCCAGCAGCTACTCGGGGGAGGACACTGAAGCTTTCTTT,CASSYSGEDTEAFF
once,NA,TRBV5-1,TRBJ1-1,TGCGCCAGCAGCTTGGTGGCGGGTTCCACTGAAGCTTTCTTT,CASSLVAGSTEAFF
NA,TRBD2,TRBV7-2,TRBJ2-1,TGTGCCAGCAGCTCTCAAAGCGGGGGGCGATCCTACAATGAGCAGTTCTTC,CASSSQSGGRSYNEQFF
NA,NA,TRBV9,TRBJ2-7,TGTGCCAGCAGCGTAGGGGACATCCCCTACGAGCAGTACTTC,CASSVGDIPYEQYF
NA,NA,TRBV20-1,TRBJ1-6,TGCAGTGCTAGTAGTGGGGCTGGGGTAGGCGATAATTCACCCCTCCACTTT,CSASSGAGVGDNSPLHF
NA,NA,TRBV7-7,TRBJ2-2,TGTGCTAGCAGCTTTATCGTCGGGGGGCAAGCCGGGGAGCTGTTTTTT,CASSFIVGGQAGELFF
NA,NA,TRBV29-1,TRBJ1-2,TGCAGCGTTGAAGATTTGGGGTGGGGCGAAGATGGCTACACCTTC,CSVEDLGWGEDGYTF
NA,NA,TRBV21-1,TRBJ2-1,TGTGCCAGCAGACTAGGGGACAGGGGATACAATGAGCAGTTCTTC,CASRLGDRGYNEQFF
NA,NA,TRBV5-1,TRBJ1-4,TGCGCCAGCAGCCCCAAGGGTGCGGGTGAAAAACTGTTTTTT,CASSPKGAGEKLFF
NA,NA,TRBV18,TRBJ2-2,TGTGCCAGCTCACCTCTAGAGGCAAGCCTAGACACCGGGGAGCTGTTTTTT,CASSPLEASLDTGELFF
NA,NA,TRBV30,TRBJ2-3,TGTGCCTGGAGTGTACCGGGGAGCACAGATACGCAGTATTTT,CAWSVPGSTDTQYF
few,NA,TRBV7-7,TRBJ2-2,TGTGCTAGCAGCTGGGACACGAACACCGGGGAGCTGTTTTTT,CASSWDTNTGELFF
once,NA,TRBV15,TRBJ1-4,TGTGCCACCCGAGCCGCTAATGAAAAACTGTTTTTT,CATRAANEKLFF
NA,TRBD1,TRBV28,TRBJ1-1,TGTGCCAGCCGACAGGGGATACACACTGAAGCTTTCTTT,CASRQGIHTEAFF
NA,TRBD1,TRBV30,TRBJ1-5,TGTGCCTGGTCCGGGACAGGGGTACAGCCCCAGCATTTT,CAWSGTGVQPQHF
once,TRBD1,TRBV5-4,TRBJ1-4,TGTGCCAGCAGCAAAGGTGGGACAGGGTATGAAAAACTGTTTTTT,CASSKGGTGYEKLFF
once,NA,TRBV5-1,TRBJ2-4,TGCGCCAGCAGCCTACCGGACAGCGCACGGATTCAGTACTTC,CASSLPDSARIQYF
NA,TRBD1,TRBV7-8,TRBJ1-2,TGTGCCAGCAGCTCCTACAGGGGGCATGTTGGCTACACCTTC,CASSSYRGHVGYTF
NA,NA,TRBV6-5,TRBJ2-7,TGTGCCAGCAGTTTGACCCTCGGGTCCTACGAGCAGTACTTC,CASSLTLGSYEQYF
NA,TRBD1,TRBV2,TRBJ2-1,TGTGCCAGCATGTTGACAGGGAGCTCCTACAATGAGCAGTTCTTC,CASMLTGSSYNEQFF
NA,NA,TRBV27,TRBJ1-3,TGTGCCAGCAGTTTTGCAGGGCCTGGAAACACCATATATTTT,CASSFAGPGNTIYF
NA,NA,TRBV30,TRBJ2-5,TGTGCCTGGAGTAGGGGACAAGAGACCCAGTACTTC,CAWSRGQETQYF
NA,TRBD1,TRBV18,TRBJ2-5,TGTGCCAGCTCACGGACAGGCCAAGAGACCCAGTACTTC,CASSRTGQETQYF
NA,NA,TRBV18,TRBJ2-1,TGTGCCAGCTCACCGTATGAGGGCGCCAATGAGCAGTTCTTC,CASSPYEGANEQFF
NA,TRBD1,TRBV7-3,TRBJ2-5,TGTGCCAGCAGCTTAATCCCGGGACAGCAAGAGACCCAGTACTTC,CASSLIPGQQETQYF
NA,NA,TRBV5-6,TRBJ1-1,TGTGCCAGCAGCTTACAGGCTGAAGCTTTCTTT,CASSLQAEAFF
NA,NA,TRBV28,TRBJ1-4,TGTGCCAGCAGTCGTGACGGAGGGATAGAGGAAAAACTGTTTTTT,CASSRDGGIEEKLFF
NA,NA,TRBV7-9,TRBJ1-2,TGTGCCAGCAGCCCTCGGACTCTTAACTATGGCTACACCTTC,CASSPRTLNYGYTF